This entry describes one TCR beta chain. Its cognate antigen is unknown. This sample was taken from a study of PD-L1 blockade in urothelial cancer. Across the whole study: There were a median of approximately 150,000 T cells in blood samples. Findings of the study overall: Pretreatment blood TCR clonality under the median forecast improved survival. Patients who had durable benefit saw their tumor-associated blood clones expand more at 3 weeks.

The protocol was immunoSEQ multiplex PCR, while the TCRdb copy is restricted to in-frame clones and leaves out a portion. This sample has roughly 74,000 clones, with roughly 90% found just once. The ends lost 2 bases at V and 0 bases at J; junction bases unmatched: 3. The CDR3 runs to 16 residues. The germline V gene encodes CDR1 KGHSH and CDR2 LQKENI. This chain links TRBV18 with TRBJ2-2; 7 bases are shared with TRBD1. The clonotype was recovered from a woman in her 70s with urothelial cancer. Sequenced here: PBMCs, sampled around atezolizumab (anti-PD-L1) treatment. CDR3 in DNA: TGTGCCAGCTCACCAAATCAGGGGGCGAACACCGGGGAGCTGTTTTTT. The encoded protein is CASSPNQGANTGELFF.